The source of this T cell receptor beta chain is a study of T cells in Graves' hyperthyroidism and ophthalmopathy. Regarding the study as a whole: Blood also showed most of the thyroid clonotypes that were expanded above 0.001.

Criteria for exclusion of patients were uncontrolled infection, other autoimmune disease, pregnancy or lactation. The source material, RNA transcripts, was used to amplify TCR beta CDR3 regions. The study used the HTBI primer set for a first-round RT-PCR of the TCR CDR3. TCRdb reprocessed the multiplex PCR reads via MiXCR and lists one record per CDR3 protein. Here the sample spans 550,000 to 600,000 distinct CDR3 sequences, over 15% being singletons. With V trimmed by 2 bases and J by 6 bases, 10 bases remained unmatched. This CDR3 comprises 16 residues. CDR1 and CDR2 from the germline V gene are SGHDN and FVKESK. With regard to this clonotype: No antigen is known for it.

The chain uses TRBV14 and TRBJ1-5; 7 positions match TRBD1. This receptor was obtained from a woman aged 18-30 years with Graves' hyperthyroidism. The sample comprised blood. The CDR3 reads CASSQNLTGISQPQHF. The CDR3 DNA reads TGTGCCAGCAGCCAAAATTTGACAGGGATTTCTCAGCCCCAGCATTTT.